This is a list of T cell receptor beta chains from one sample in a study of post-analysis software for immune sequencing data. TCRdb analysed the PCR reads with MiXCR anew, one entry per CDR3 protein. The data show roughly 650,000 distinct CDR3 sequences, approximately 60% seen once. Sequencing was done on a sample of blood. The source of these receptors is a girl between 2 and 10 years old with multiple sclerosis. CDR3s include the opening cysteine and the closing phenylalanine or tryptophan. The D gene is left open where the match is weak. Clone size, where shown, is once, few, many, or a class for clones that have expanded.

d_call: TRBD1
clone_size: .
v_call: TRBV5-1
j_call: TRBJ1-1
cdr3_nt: TGCGCCAGCAGCTTGAATACAGGGGAAACTGAAGCTTTCTTT
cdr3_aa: CASSLNTGETEAFF

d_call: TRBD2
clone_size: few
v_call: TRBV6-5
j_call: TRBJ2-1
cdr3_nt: TGTGCCAGCAGTTACTATGGCGGGGGGGCTGGGGACAATGAGCAGTTCTTC
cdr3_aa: CASSYYGGGAGDNEQFF

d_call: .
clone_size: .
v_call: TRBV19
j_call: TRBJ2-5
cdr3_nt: TGTGCCAGTAGCATAGACAGCTGGGCCAGGGAGACCCAGTACTTC
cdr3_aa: CASSIDSWARETQYF

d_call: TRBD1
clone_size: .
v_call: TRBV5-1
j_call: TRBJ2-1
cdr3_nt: TGCGCCAGCAGCAGAAGCGCCGGGACAGAAAATGAGCAGTTCTTC
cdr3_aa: CASSRSAGTENEQFF

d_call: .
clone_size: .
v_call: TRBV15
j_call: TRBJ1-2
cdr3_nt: TGTGCCACCAGCAGAGGACAGACAAACTATGGCTACACCTTC
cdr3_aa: CATSRGQTNYGYTF

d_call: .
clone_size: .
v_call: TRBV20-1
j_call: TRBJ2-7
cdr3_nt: TGCAGTGCTAGATTGGCAGGGGCCAACGAGCAGTACTTC
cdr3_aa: CSARLAGANEQYF

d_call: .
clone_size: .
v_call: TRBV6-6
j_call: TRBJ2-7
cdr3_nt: TGTGCCAGCAGATACTCAGGCCAGAGCTCCTACGAGCAGTACTTC
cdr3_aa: CASRYSGQSSYEQYF

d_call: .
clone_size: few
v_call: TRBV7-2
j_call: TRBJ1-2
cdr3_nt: TGTGCCAGCAGCTTGTCATCAGATGGCTACACCTTC
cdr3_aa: CASSLSSDGYTF

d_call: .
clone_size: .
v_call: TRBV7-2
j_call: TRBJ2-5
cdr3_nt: TGTGCCAGCAGCTTAAATGCAGACAGAGAGACCCAGTACTTC
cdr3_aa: CASSLNADRETQYF

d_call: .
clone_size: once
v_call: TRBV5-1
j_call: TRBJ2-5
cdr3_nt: TGCGCCAGCAGCTCGAAGGGGGTCTGGGAGACCCAGTACTTC
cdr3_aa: CASSSKGVWETQYF

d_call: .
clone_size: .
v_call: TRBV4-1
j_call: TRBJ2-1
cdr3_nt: TGCGCCAGCAGCCAAGCGGGAAGAGGCAATGAGCAGTTCTTC
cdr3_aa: CASSQAGRGNEQFF

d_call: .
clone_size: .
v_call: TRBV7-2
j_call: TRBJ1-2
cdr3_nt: TGTGCCAGCAGCCATACCGGGCCGGGCTCCTATGGCTACACCTTC
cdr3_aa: CASSHTGPGSYGYTF

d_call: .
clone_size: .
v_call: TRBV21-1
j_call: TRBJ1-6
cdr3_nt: TGTGCCAGGGAGAGGACGAGGTCACCCCTCCACTTT
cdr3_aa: CARERTRSPLHF

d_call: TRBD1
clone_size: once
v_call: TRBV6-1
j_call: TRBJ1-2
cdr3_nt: TGTGCCAGCAGAACAGGGGGCGCCGACTATGGCTACACCTTC
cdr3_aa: CASRTGGADYGYTF

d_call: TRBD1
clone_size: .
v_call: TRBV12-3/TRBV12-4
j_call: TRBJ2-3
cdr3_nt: TGTGCCAGCAGTCAACGGACAGGGGGTAGCGCAGATACGCAGTATTTT
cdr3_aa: CASSQRTGGSADTQYF

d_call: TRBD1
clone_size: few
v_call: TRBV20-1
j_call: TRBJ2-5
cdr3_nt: TGCAGTGCTAGAGATAGGGGGCGCAGGGAGACCCAGTACTTC
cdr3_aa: CSARDRGRRETQYF

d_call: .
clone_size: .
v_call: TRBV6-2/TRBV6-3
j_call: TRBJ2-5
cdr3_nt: TGTGCCAGCAGTTACACAGCCTTAAAGGCAGGAACGGCAGAGACCCAGTACTTC
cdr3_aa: CASSYTALKAGTAETQYF

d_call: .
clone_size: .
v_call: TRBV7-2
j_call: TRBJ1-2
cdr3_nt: TGTGCCAGCAGCTTAGTCGAGGGACGGCCAGTCTATGGCTACACCTTC
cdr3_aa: CASSLVEGRPVYGYTF

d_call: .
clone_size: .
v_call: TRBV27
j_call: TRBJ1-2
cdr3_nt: TGTGCCAGCCGCCCGGGGGGGGCGGAGGGCTACACCTTC
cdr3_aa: CASRPGGAEGYTF

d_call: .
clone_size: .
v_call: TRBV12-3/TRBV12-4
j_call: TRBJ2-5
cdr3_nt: TGTGCCAGCTTACCACCGGGACGGCAAGGGGAGACCCAGTACTTC
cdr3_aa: CASLPPGRQGETQYF

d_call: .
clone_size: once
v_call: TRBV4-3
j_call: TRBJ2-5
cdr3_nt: TGCGCCAGCAGCCAAGATCGGGCCAGAGGGGAGACCCAGTACTTC
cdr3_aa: CASSQDRARGETQYF